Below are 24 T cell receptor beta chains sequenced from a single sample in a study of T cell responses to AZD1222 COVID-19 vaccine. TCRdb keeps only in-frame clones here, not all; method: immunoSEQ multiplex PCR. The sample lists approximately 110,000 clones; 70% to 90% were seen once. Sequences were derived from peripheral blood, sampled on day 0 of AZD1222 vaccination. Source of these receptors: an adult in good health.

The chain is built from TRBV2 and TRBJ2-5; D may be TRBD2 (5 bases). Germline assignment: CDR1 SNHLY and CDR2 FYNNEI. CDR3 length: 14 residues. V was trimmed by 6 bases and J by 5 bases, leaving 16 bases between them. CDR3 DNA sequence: TGTGCCAGCAGGAGGCTCTTAGCGCGGGAGACCCAGTACTTC. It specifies CASRRLLARETQYF.

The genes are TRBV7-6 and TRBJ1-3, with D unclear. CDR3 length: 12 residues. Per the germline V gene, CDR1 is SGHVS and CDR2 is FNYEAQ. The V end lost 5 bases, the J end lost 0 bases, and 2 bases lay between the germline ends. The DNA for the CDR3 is TGTGCCAGCAGCCCCTCTGGAAACACCATATATTTT. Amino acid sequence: CASSPSGNTIYF.

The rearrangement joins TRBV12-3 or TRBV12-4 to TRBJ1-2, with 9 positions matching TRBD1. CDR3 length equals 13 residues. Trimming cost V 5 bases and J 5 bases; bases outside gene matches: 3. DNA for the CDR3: TGTGCCAGCAGTGCAGGACAGGGGTATGGCTACACCTTC. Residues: CASSAGQGYGYTF.

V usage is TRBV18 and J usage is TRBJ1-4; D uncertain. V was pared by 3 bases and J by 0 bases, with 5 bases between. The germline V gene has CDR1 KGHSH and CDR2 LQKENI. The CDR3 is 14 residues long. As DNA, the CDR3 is TGTGCCAGCTCACCGATCGCAACTAATGAAAAACTGTTTTTT. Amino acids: CASSPIATNEKLFF.

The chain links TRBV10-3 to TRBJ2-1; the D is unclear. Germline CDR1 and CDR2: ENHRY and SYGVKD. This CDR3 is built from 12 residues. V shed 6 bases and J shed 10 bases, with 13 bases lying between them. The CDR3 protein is CAIRPAFEEQFF. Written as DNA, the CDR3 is TGTGCCATCAGGCCTGCCTTCGAGGAGCAGTTCTTC.

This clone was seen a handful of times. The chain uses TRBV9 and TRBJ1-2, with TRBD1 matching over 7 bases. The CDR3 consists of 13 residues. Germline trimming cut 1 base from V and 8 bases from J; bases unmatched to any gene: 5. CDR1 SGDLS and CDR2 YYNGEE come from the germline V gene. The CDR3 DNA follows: TGTGCCAGCAGCGTATCCACAGGGGTAGGCTACACCTTC. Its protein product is CASSVSTGVGYTF. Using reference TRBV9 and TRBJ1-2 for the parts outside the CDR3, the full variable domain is DSGVTQTPKHLITATGQRVTLRCSPRSGDLSVYWYQQSLDQGLQFLIQYYNGEERAKGNILERFSAQQFPDLHSELNLSSLELGDSALYFCASSVSTGVGYTFGSGTRLTVV.

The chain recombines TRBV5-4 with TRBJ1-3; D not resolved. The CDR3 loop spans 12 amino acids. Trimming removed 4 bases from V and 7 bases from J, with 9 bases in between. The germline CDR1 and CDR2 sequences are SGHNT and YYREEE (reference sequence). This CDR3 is CASSPESNTIYF. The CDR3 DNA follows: TGTGCCAGCAGCCCCGAATCGAACACCATATATTTT. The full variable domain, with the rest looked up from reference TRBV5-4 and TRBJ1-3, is ETGVTQSPTHLIKTRGQQVTLRCSSQSGHNTVSWYQQALGQGPQFIFQYYREEENGRGNFPPRFSGLQFPNYSSELNVNALELDDSALYLCASSPESNTIYFGEGSWLTVV.

The CDR3 spells CASRETGGNTEAFF. In DNA, the CDR3 is TGTGCCAGCAGGGAAACAGGGGGGAACACTGAAGCTTTCTTT. This rearrangement joins TRBV7-2 to TRBJ1-1, with 8 bases aligning to TRBD1. The ends lost 6 bases at V and 1 base at J; junction bases unmatched: 4. The germline V gene has CDR1 SGHTA and CDR2 FQGNSA. The CDR3 is 14 amino acids.

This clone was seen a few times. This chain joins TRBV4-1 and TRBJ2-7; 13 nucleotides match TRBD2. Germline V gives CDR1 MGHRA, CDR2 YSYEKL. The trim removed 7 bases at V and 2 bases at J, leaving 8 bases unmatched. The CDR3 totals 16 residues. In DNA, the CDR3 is TGCGCCAGCATTAGACTAGCGGGAGGAACCGCCTACGAGCAGTACTTC. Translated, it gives CASIRLAGGTAYEQYF.

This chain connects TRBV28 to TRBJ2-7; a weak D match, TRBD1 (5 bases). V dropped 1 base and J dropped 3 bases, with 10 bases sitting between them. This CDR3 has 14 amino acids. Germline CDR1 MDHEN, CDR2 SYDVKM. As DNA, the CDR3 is TGTGCCAGCAGTTTATTAGGGGATGGCTACGAGCAGTACTTC. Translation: CASSLLGDGYEQYF.

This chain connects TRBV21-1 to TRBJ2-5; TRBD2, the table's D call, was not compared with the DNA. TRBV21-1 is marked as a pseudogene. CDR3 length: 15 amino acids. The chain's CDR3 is CASSKNGDCQETQYF. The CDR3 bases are TGTGCCAGCAGCAAAAACGGGGACTGCCAAGAGACCCAGTACTTC.

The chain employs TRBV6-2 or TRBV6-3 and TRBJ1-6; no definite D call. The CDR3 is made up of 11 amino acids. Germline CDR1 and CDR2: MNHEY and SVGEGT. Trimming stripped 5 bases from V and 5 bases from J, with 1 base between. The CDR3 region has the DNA TGTGCCAGCAGTGATAATTCACCCCTCCACTTT. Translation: CASSDNSPLHF.

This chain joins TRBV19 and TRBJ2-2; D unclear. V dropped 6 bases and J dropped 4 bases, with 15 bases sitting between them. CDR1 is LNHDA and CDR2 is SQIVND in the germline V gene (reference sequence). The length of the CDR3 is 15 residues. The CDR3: CASRSTRAPTGELFF. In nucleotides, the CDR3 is TGTGCCAGTAGATCCACCCGAGCACCCACCGGGGAGCTGTTTTTT.

CDR3 in DNA: TGTGCCAGCTCCTCTGGTGGTAGCGAGCAGTACTTC. It encodes CASSSGGSEQYF. This chain links TRBV6-6 with TRBJ2-7; D not resolved. The CDR3 is 12 amino acids. Germline V lookup: CDR1 MNHNY, CDR2 SVGAGI (reference sequence). Trimming shortened V by 8 bases and J by 6 bases, and 14 bases separated the two germline ends.

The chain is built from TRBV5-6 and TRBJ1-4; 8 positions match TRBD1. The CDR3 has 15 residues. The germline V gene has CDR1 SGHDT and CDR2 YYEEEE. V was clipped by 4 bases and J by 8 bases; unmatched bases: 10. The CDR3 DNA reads TGTGCCAGCAGCCGATTAGACAGGGGAAGAGAAAAACTGTTTTTT. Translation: CASSRLDRGREKLFF.

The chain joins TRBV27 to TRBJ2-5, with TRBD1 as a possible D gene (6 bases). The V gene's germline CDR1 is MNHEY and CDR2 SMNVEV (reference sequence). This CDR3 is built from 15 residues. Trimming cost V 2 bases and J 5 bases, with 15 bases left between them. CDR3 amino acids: CASSLKGGWMETQYF. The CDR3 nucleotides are TGTGCCAGCAGTTTAAAAGGGGGTTGGATGGAGACCCAGTACTTC.

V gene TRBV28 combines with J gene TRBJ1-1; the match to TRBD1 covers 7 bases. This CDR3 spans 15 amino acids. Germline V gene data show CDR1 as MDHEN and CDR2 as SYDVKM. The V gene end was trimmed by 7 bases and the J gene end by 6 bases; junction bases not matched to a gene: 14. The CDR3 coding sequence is TGTGCCAGCACCCTTGGTGGAGGGGGCGAAGCTGAAGCTTTCTTT. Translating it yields CASTLGGGGEAEAFF.

CDR3 sequence (DNA): TGTGCCAGCAGCGTAGGAGTCTCGAAACTAGTCACCGGGGAGCTGTTTTTT. Amino acid sequence: CASSVGVSKLVTGELFF. This chain links TRBV9 with TRBJ2-2; TRBD2 is a possible D gene (5 bases). Germline V gene data show CDR1 as SGDLS and CDR2 as YYNGEE. There are 17 residues in the CDR3. V lost 0 bases and J lost 4, with 16 bases in between. Looking up the rest from reference TRBV9 and TRBJ2-2 gives the full variable domain: DSGVTQTPKHLITATGQRVTLRCSPRSGDLSVYWYQQSLDQGLQFLIQYYNGEERAKGNILERFSAQQFPDLHSELNLSSLELGDSALYFCASSVGVSKLVTGELFFGEGSRLTVL.

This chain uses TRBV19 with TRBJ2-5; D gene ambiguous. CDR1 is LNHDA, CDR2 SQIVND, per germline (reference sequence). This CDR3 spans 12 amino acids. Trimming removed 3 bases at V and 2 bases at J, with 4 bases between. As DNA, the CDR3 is TGTGCCAGTAGTATCGGGCAAGAGACCCAGTACTTC. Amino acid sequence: CASSIGQETQYF. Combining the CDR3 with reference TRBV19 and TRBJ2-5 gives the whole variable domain DGGITQSPKYLFRKEGQNVTLSCEQNLNHDAMYWYRQDPGQGLRLIYYSQIVNDFQKGDIAEGYSVSREKKESFPLTVTSAQKNPTAFYLCASSIGQETQYFGPGTRLLVL.

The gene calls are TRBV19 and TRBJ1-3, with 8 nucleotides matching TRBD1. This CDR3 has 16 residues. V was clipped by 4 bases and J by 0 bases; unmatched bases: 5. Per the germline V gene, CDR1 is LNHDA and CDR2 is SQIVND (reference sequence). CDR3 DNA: TGTGCCAGTAGTAAACTCACAGGGGGCTCTGGAAACACCATATATTTT. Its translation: CASSKLTGGSGNTIYF.

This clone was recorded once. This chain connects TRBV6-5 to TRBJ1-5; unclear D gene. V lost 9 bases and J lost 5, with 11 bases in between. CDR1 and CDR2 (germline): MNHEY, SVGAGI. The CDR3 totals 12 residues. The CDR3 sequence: CASRHGDQPQHF. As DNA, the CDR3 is TGTGCCAGTCGACACGGCGATCAGCCCCAGCATTTT.

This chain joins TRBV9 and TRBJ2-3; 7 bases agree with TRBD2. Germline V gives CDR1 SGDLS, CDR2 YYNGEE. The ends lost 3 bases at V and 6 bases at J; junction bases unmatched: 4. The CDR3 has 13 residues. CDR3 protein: CASSGGGTDTQYF. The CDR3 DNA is TGTGCCAGCAGCGGGGGAGGGACGGATACGCAGTATTTT.

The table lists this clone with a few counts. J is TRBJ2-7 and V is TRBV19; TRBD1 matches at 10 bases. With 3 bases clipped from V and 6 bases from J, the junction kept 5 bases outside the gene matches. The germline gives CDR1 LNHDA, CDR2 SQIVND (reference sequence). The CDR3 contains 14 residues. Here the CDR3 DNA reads TGTGCCAGTAGTATGGAGGACAGGGGGGTCGAGCAGTACTTC. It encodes CASSMEDRGVEQYF.

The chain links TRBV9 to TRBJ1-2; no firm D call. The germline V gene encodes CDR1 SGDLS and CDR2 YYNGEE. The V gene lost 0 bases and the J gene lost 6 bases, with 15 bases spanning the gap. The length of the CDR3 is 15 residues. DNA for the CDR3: TGTGCCAGCAGCGTAGAGGTGGGGTGGACCGATGGCTACACCTTC. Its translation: CASSVEVGWTDGYTF.